This T cell receptor (beta chain) stems from a study of tumor-infiltrating lymphocytes in oesophageal squamous cell carcinoma (dated by TCRdb to about 2016). Library prep was done by PCR. Sequencing took place on an Illumina HiSeq 2000. TCRdb's own reprocessing of the public reads used fastp at Q25 and MiXCR and kept productive beta chains. Every entry covers one CDR3 protein and lists the most common genes and DNA from its rows. The sample table shows 15,000 to 20,000 distinct CDR3 sequences, and roughly two fifths are seen once. Of the sample, about 17% falls within the top ten clones. About this clonotype: What antigen it recognizes has not been identified. Per-base quality was not reported, and no clone a single base away is much larger than it.

V lost 1 base and J lost 6 bases; the stretch between them is 10 bases long. Including cysteine and phenylalanine, the CDR3 has 14 amino acids. Left in the record is the CDR3 DNA by itself, 42 bases read in frame from the first base. CDR1 and CDR2 (SGHTA, FQGNSA) derive from the germline V gene. The sequence was collected from a female donor with esophageal squamous cell carcinoma. The sequence is built from TRBV7-2 and TRBJ2-1; no D gene is confidently identified. The sequencing sample was made of normal esophageal tissue next to the tumor. This receptor has the CDR3 CASSLGWLSNEQFF. The bases read TGTGCCAGCAGCTTAGGTTGGCTCTCCAATGAGCAGTTCTTC.